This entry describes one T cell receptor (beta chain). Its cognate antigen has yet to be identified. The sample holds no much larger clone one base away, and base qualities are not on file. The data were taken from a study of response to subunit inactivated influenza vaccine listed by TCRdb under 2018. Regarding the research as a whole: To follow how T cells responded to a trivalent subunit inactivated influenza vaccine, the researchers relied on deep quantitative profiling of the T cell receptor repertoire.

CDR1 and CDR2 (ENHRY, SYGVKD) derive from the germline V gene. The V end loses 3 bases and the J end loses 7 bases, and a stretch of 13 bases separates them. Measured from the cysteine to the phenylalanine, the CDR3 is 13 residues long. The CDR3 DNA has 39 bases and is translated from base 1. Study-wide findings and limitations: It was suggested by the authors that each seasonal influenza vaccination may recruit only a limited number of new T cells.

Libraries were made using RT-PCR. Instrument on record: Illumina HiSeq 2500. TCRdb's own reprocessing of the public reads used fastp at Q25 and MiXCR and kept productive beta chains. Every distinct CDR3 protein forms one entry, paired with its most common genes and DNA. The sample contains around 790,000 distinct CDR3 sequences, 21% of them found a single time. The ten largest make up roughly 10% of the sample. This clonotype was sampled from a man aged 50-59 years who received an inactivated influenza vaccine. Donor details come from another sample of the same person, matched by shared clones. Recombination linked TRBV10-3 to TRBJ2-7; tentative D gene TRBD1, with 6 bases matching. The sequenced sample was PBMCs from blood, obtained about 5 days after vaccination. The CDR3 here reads CAISDQGRSEQYF. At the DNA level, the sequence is TGTGCCATCAGTGACCAGGGGCGGTCGGAGCAGTACTTC.